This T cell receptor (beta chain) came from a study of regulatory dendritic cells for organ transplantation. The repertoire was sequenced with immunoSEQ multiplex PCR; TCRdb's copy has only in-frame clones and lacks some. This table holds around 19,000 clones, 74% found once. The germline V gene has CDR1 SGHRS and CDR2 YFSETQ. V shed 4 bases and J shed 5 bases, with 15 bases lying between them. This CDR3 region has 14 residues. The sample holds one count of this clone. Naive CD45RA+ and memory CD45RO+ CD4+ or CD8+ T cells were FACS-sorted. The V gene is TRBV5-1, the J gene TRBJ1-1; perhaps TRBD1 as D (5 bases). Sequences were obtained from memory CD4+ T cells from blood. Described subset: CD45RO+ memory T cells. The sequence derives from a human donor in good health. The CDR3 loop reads CASSALRGGTEAFF. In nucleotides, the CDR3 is TGCGCCAGCAGCGCCCTCCGGGGGGGAACTGAAGCTTTCTTT.